These 6 T cell receptor beta chains were all obtained from the same sample, sequenced in a study of T cell repertoires in cytomegalovirus infection. TCRdb re-called the reads with MiXCR, one entry per CDR3 protein. The data show about 740,000 distinct CDR3 sequences, 35% to 40% seen once. The source material was PBMCs. The receptors here all came from a human donor in good health (CMV status not recorded). Some clones in this sample may be carry-over from other donors' samples.

The V and J genes are TRBV7-8 and TRBJ1-2; D is unclear. Trimming cost V 2 bases and J 7 bases, with 17 bases left between them. Per the germline V gene, CDR1 is SGHVS and CDR2 is FQNEAQ. The CDR3 runs to 15 residues. CDR3 nucleotides: TGTGCCAGCAGCTTAAAGGTCACCGGGGAAGGTGGCTACACCTTC. As protein: CASSLKVTGEGGYTF.

As for this clonotype: A read error is likely, as this CDR3 ends without the conserved phenylalanine or tryptophan. This sequence joins TRBV6-6 and TRBJ1-2; TRBD1 matches 10 bases. With V trimmed by 7 bases and J by 4 bases, 6 bases remained unmatched. The CDR3 covers 14 residues. The germline V gene has CDR1 MNHNY and CDR2 SVGAGI (reference sequence). The DNA for the CDR3 is TGTGCCAGCACTTCCGGACAGGGGGTCTATGGCTACACCTTA. It encodes CASTSGQGVYGYTL.

The V call is TRBV7-9, the J call TRBJ1-2; possibly TRBD1 for D (6 bases). The V gene's germline CDR1 is SEHNR and CDR2 FQNEAQ (reference sequence). The CDR3 runs to 16 residues. V lost 2 bases and J 0 bases, leaving 13 bases between the germline ends. Written as DNA, the CDR3 is TGTGCCAGCAGCTTACAGGGGTTGGTGCCTAACTATGGCTACACCTTC. Translation: CASSLQGLVPNYGYTF.

This clonotype was detected a few times. The chain carries TRBV24-1 and TRBJ2-1; 13 bases match TRBD2. Trimming cost V 1 base and J 0 bases; bases outside gene matches: 8. Germline V lookup: CDR1 KGHDR, CDR2 SFDVKD. The CDR3 loop spans 20 amino acids. The CDR3 sequence: CATSDLPGLAGASSYNEQFF. CDR3 in DNA: TGTGCCACCAGTGATTTACCCGGACTAGCGGGGGCAAGCTCCTACAATGAGCAGTTCTTC.

This chain uses TRBV11-2 with TRBJ1-3, with D possibly matching TRBD1 (6 bases). Germline CDR1 reads SGHAT; CDR2 reads FQNNGV. The CDR3 is made up of 16 amino acids. Trimming pared 0 bases from V and 2 bases from J, leaving 11 bases between. The CDR3 spells CASSLERGRPGNTIYF. In nucleotides, the CDR3 is TGTGCCAGCAGCTTAGAACGGGGGCGCCCTGGAAACACCATATATTTT.

This clonotype has only a few counts. J is TRBJ2-1 and V is TRBV28; D might be TRBD2 (6 bases). The germline CDR1 and CDR2 sequences are MDHEN and SYDVKM. The V end was cut by 1 base, the J end by 9 bases, with 25 bases between. This CDR3 contains 18 residues. The CDR3 protein is CASSLYQSGLNPGGEQFF. CDR3 nucleotides: TGTGCCAGCAGTTTATATCAGAGCGGGCTTAACCCTGGAGGTGAGCAGTTCTTC.